This T cell receptor (beta chain) was profiled in a study of blood T cell repertoires in COVID-19. Original data processing: Estimation of nucleated cell counts relied on the amplification of reference gene primers. Libraries were prepared by immunoSEQ multiplex PCR; TCRdb keeps only in-frame clonotypes and omits some of them. That table is the source of V, J and clone size, and D and trimming were worked out from the DNA. The data contain 350,000 to 450,000 clones, 75% to 90% of them singletons. The V gene end was trimmed by 3 bases and the J gene end by 0 bases; junction bases not matched to a gene: 11. The germline V gene encodes CDR1 ENHRY and CDR2 SYGVKD. This CDR3 comprises 20 residues. Participant age was roughly 18 to 90 years, and participants resided in roughly 25 US areas.

The receptor was derived from a man between 25 and 39 years old who had recovered from COVID-19. The rearrangement joins TRBV10-3 to TRBJ2-6; TRBD1 agrees at 10 bases. Sequences were obtained from PBMCs or T cells enriched from blood (not recorded which). CDR3 nucleotides: TGTGCCATCAGTGACGTCCCCGGGACAGGGGATCTCTCTGGGGCCAACGTCCTGACTTTC. This sequence encodes CAISDVPGTGDLSGANVLTF.